The 10 T cell receptor beta chains presented below share a single source sample, sequenced in a study of blood T cell repertoires in COVID-19. Data came from immunoSEQ multiplex PCR; TCRdb stores just in-frame clones and leaves some out. In the table there are around 170,000 clones, about 86% of which are singletons. The specimen sequenced was peripheral blood. These receptors originate from a woman in her twenties or thirties with active or convalescent COVID-19.

V usage is TRBV4-1 and J usage is TRBJ1-1, with 8 bases that match TRBD1. This CDR3 is built from 16 residues. Germline V CDR1 and CDR2: MGHRA, YSYEKL. Unmatched junction bases numbered 8, after V lost 1 base and J lost 4 bases. This CDR3 reads CASSQGGTGGGTEAFF. The CDR3 bases are TGCGCCAGCAGCCAAGGGGGGACAGGTGGGGGCACTGAAGCTTTCTTT.

The chain employs TRBV5-1 and TRBJ1-4, with 7 bases fitting TRBD1. Germline V gene data show CDR1 as SGHRS and CDR2 as YFSETQ. The CDR3 is made up of 16 amino acids. J gave up 0 bases and V 5 bases, and 7 bases lay outside the gene matches. The CDR3 sequence is CASSPGQSTTNEKLFF. CDR3 sequence (DNA): TGCGCCAGCAGTCCGGGACAGTCTACAACTAATGAAAAACTGTTTTTT.

The chain employs TRBV5-1 and TRBJ2-5; 15 nucleotides line up with TRBD2. This CDR3 region has 15 residues. Germline V CDR1 and CDR2: SGHRS, YFSETQ. The J segment lost 5 bases and the V segment lost 6 bases, leaving 5 bases of the junction unmatched. CDR3 DNA: TGCGCCAGCACTTCGGGACTAGCGGGAGGTGAGACCCAGTACTTC. As protein: CASTSGLAGGETQYF.

The genes are TRBV19 and TRBJ2-1; D call uncertain. V lost 1 base to trimming and J lost 10 bases, with 11 bases between them. In germline, CDR1 is LNHDA, CDR2 SQIVND (reference sequence). This CDR3 has 13 amino acids. CDR3 sequence (DNA): TGTGCCAGTAGTATAGGGCCGGGTTACGAGCAGTTCTTC. Translating gives CASSIGPGYEQFF.

The chain joins TRBV11-2 to TRBJ2-5; 9 bases fit TRBD1. V was clipped by 7 bases and J by 4 bases; unmatched bases: 13. Germline lookup yields CDR1 SGHAT and CDR2 FQNNGV. The CDR3 is made up of 16 amino acids. The chain's CDR3 is CASTRGTGKVGETQYF. In DNA, the CDR3 is TGTGCCAGCACGCGGGGGACAGGGAAGGTCGGAGAGACCCAGTACTTC.

The genes are TRBV28 and TRBJ1-2; a possible D gene is TRBD1 (5 bases). The CDR3 is made up of 14 amino acids. Germline V lookup: CDR1 MDHEN, CDR2 SYDVKM. V lost 1 base to trimming and J lost 5 bases, with 11 bases between them. CDR3 in DNA: TGTGCCAGCAGTTTATCGCAGGGTGGTTATGGCTACACCTTC. It translates to CASSLSQGGYGYTF.

A few counts support this clone. This chain uses TRBV5-1 with TRBJ1-1, with D possibly being TRBD1 (5 bases). The CDR3 covers 15 residues. V lost 0 bases and J 4 bases, leaving 13 bases between the germline ends. Germline V gene data show CDR1 as SGHRS and CDR2 as YFSETQ. CDR3 sequence (DNA): TGCGCCAGCAGCTTGGTGAGAGTGGGGCCCACTGAAGCTTTCTTT. This sequence encodes CASSLVRVGPTEAFF.

This sequence joins TRBV18 and TRBJ1-2, with 11 bases aligning to TRBD1. Germline-derived CDR1 and CDR2 are KGHSH and LQKENI. The ends lost 2 bases at V and 8 bases at J; junction bases unmatched: 16. There are 18 residues in the CDR3. CDR3: CASSPRPGQGDYSAGYTF. The CDR3 DNA follows: TGTGCCAGCTCACCAAGGCCGGGACAGGGGGATTACAGTGCCGGCTACACCTTC. The full variable domain, rest sourced from reference TRBV18 and TRBJ1-2, is NAGVMQNPRHLVRRRGQEARLRCSPMKGHSHVYWYRQLPEEGLKFMVYLQKENIIDESGMPKERFSAEFPKEGPSILRIQQVVRGDSAAYFCASSPRPGQGDYSAGYTFGSGTRLTVV.

V is TRBV11-3 and J is TRBJ2-1, with D perhaps matching TRBD1 (5 bases). CDR1 SGHNT and CDR2 YENEEA come from the germline V gene. The ends were cut back, 7 bases at V and 6 bases at J, with 16 bases in the middle. There are 14 residues in the CDR3. In nucleotides, the CDR3 is TGTGCCAGCACAAGACAGCCCAGCACCAATGAGCAGTTCTTC. It codes for CASTRQPSTNEQFF.

The chain recombines TRBV27 with TRBJ2-5; 11 nucleotides align to TRBD2. The CDR3 contains 15 residues. The germline gives CDR1 MNHEY, CDR2 SMNVEV (reference sequence). The ends lost 6 bases at V and 2 bases at J; junction bases unmatched: 5. The CDR3 here is CASRRGTSGQETQYF. CDR3 nucleotides: TGTGCCAGCAGGCGAGGGACTAGCGGACAAGAGACCCAGTACTTC.